The T cell receptor (beta chain) described here comes from a study of cytomegalovirus exposure and HLA in healthy donors. At the level of the study: Unique TCR beta sequences numbering approximately 120 million came from roughly 180 million T cells in an earlier analysis.

The study ran its PCR with 60 Vbeta and 13 Jbeta primers. Sequenced by immunoSEQ multiplex PCR; TCRdb stores in-frame clones only, minus some. The sample consists of some 150,000 clones, more than 75% of them appearing once. On this clone: Its target is unknown.

General study results and limits: Analysis performed later found more than 15,000 TCR beta sequences associated with HLA alleles at 0.05 false discovery rate. V- and J-gene trimming in TCR beta was tied to a missense DCLRE1C variant by an analysis performed later.

The TCR was taken from a male donor in good health and CMV-seronegative. Sequenced material: PBMCs.

CDR3 region: CASSFSGGPETQYF. The DNA of the CDR3 is TGTGCCAGCAGCTTCAGCGGGGGCCCCGAGACCCAGTACTTC. The genes are TRBV7-2 and TRBJ2-5; 8 nucleotides agree with TRBD2. The junction had 5 bases not matched to a gene; V was cut back by 3 bases and J by 5 bases. In germline, CDR1 is SGHTA, CDR2 FQGNSA. The CDR3 runs 14 residues.